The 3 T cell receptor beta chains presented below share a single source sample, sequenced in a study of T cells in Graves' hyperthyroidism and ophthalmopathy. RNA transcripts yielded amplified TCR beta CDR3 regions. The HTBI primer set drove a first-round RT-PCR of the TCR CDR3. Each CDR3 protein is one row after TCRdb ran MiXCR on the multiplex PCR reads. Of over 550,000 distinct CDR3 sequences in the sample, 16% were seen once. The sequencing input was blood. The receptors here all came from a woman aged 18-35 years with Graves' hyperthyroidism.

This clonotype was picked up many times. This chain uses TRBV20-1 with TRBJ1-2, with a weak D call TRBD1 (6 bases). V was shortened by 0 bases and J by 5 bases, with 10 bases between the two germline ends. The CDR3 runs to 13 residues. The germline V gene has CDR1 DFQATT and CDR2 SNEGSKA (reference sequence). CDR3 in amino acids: CSARDGQQYGYTF. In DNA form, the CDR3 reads TGCAGTGCTAGAGATGGACAGCAGTATGGCTACACCTTC.

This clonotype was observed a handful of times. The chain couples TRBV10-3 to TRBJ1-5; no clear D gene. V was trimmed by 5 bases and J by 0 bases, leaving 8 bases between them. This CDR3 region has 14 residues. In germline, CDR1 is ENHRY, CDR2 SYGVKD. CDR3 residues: CAISKGDSNQPQHF. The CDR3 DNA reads TGTGCCATCAGTAAGGGAGATAGCAATCAGCCCCAGCATTTT.

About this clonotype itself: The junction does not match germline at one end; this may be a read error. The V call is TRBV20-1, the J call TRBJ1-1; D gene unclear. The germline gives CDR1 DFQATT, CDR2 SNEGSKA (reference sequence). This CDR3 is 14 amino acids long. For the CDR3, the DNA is TGCAGTGCCTCCCTAGGGCCAGGAAGCACTAAAGCTTTCTTT. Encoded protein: CSASLGPGSTKAFF.